Listed here are 11 T cell receptor beta chains from one sample, sequenced in a study of T-cell memory formation after mild COVID-19. TCRdb reanalysed the 5' RACE reads using MiXCR and keeps one entry per CDR3 protein. The data contain roughly 510,000 distinct CDR3 sequences, 17% of them singletons. Sequencing input: PBMCs or a T cell subset sorted from them (not recorded which). The receptors derive from an adult woman who had mild COVID-19 (a few samples of this study predate the infection). Cell type and time point are not known.

The V gene is TRBV15, the J gene TRBJ2-4, with D tentatively TRBD1 (5 bases). The CDR3 consists of 15 residues. Looked up from germline, CDR1 is LNHNV and CDR2 is YYDKDF (reference sequence). V lost 8 bases and J lost 0, with 14 bases in between. The CDR3: CATSTATLAKNIQYF. DNA for the CDR3: TGTGCCACCTCGACAGCCACGCTAGCCAAAAACATTCAGTACTTC.

This clonotype was observed at least ten times. The rearrangement links TRBV3-1 to TRBJ2-5; D might be TRBD1 (6 bases). CDR3 length: 13 residues. Germline V lookup: CDR1 LGHDT, CDR2 YNNKEL (reference sequence). Deletions cut 4 bases from V and 3 bases from J, with 9 bases between. In DNA form, the CDR3 reads TGTGCCAGCAGCCTTTGGGACAAAGAGACCCAGTACTTC. Its translation is CASSLWDKETQYF.

This clonotype was found a few times. The chain couples TRBV5-6 to TRBJ1-2; D might be TRBD1 (5 bases). CDR1 is SGHDT, CDR2 YYEEEE, per germline. This CDR3 spans 13 amino acids. The V end was cut by 5 bases, the J end by 4 bases, with 12 bases between. The CDR3, as DNA: TGTGCCAGCAGTCACAGGAGCCCCTATGGCTACACCTTC. Amino acids: CASSHRSPYGYTF. Complete variable domain (other parts from reference TRBV5-6 and TRBJ1-2): DAGVTQSPTHLIKTRGQQVTLRCSPKSGHDTVSWYQQALGQGPQFIFQYYEEEERQRGNFPDRFSGHQFPNYSSELNVNALLLGDSALYLCASSHRSPYGYTFGSGTRLTVV.

The chain joins TRBV21-1 to TRBJ2-2. TRBV21-1 represents a pseudogene. This CDR3 comprises 15 residues. CDR3 amino acids: CASSRKVLNTGELFF. The DNA of the CDR3 is TGTGCCAGCAGCCGGAAAGTGCTGAACACCGGGGAGCTGTTTTTT.

The rearrangement joins TRBV29-1 to TRBJ1-2, with 9 bases that match TRBD1. Germline V gene data show CDR1 as SQVTM and CDR2 as ANQGSEA. This CDR3 is 13 amino acids long. With 1 base clipped from V and 7 bases from J, the junction kept 4 bases outside the gene matches. The CDR3 coding sequence is TGCAGCGTTGAAGGGACAGGGGTGGGTGGCTACACCTTC. Translated, it gives CSVEGTGVGGYTF.

This clonotype appeared a few times. V and J are TRBV12-3 or TRBV12-4 and TRBJ2-1; D call uncertain. V was pared by 4 bases and J by 3 bases, with 13 bases between. The CDR3 totals 15 residues. This CDR3 is CASSSYYGRYNEQFF. The CDR3, as DNA: TGTGCCAGCAGTTCTTACTACGGGCGCTACAATGAGCAGTTCTTC.

The chain carries TRBV5-1 and TRBJ2-1, with D possibly being TRBD1 or TRBD2 (5 bases each). In germline, CDR1 is SGHRS, CDR2 YFSETQ. The CDR3 spans 18 residues. V was trimmed by 0 bases and J by 6 bases, leaving 22 bases between them. The CDR3 DNA is TGCGCCAGCAGCTTGGAATCCGGGACGCATTTACTTGGCAATGAGCAGTTCTTC. Translation gives CASSLESGTHLLGNEQFF.

The V call is TRBV12-3 or TRBV12-4, the J call TRBJ2-3; D is undetermined. Trimming removed 0 bases at V and 5 bases at J, with 15 bases between. The CDR3 sequence is 16 residues long. In nucleotides, the CDR3 is TGTGCCAGCAGTTTAGCGGTGGGTAGAGTGGGAGATACGCAGTATTTT. Residues: CASSLAVGRVGDTQYF.

This clonotype was counted a few times. The junction and the germline gene differ at one end; a read error may be behind it. The J gene is TRBJ2-5, the V gene TRBV7-7; 12 bases match TRBD2. The CDR3 loop spans 16 amino acids. The germline V gene encodes CDR1 SSHAT and CDR2 FNYEAQ (reference sequence). DNA of the CDR3: TGTGCTAGCAGCCGTGGGCGGCTAGCGGGAGGGGAGACCCAGTACTTC. Protein product: CASSRGRLAGGETQYF. Using reference TRBV7-7 and TRBJ2-5 for the parts outside the CDR3, the full variable domain is GAGVSQSPRYKVTKRGQDVTLRCDPISSHATLYWYQQALGQGPEFLTYFNYEAQPDKSGLPSDRFSAERPEGSISTLTIQRTEQRDSAMYRCASSRGRLAGGETQYFGPGTRLLVL.

The chain carries TRBV4-1 and TRBJ2-4; D perhaps matches TRBD2 (6 bases). Germline V gene lookup returns CDR1 MGHRA and CDR2 YSYEKL. This CDR3 has 13 amino acids. V was cut by 0 bases and J by 7 bases, with 7 bases left in between. The CDR3 bases are TGCGCCAGCAGCCAAGATGGGGGGAACATTCAGTACTTC. It specifies CASSQDGGNIQYF.

The chain couples TRBV7-6 to TRBJ2-5; D uncertain. The V and J ends lost 1 base and 5 bases respectively, with 11 bases between them. CDR3 length: 14 amino acids. Germline loops: CDR1 SGHVS, CDR2 FNYEAQ. CDR3 sequence reads: CASSLGPLRETQYF. CDR3 nucleotides: TGTGCCAGCAGCTTAGGACCCCTGCGGGAGACCCAGTACTTC.